The 19 T cell receptor beta chains in this list originate from one sample, sequenced in a study of naive and memory T cell subsets. General study results and limits: Possibly reflecting memory cells re-expressing CD45RA, a few larger clonotypes occurred in naive repertoires, especially CD8.

An equimolar mix of two oligonucleotides served as the beta constant-region primer for TRBC1 and TRBC2. The ligated cDNA underwent four PCR rounds using SP2 and nested alpha and beta constant-region primers. From the UMI-ligation and nested PCR reads, TCRdb called clonotypes with MiXCR, one entry per CDR3 protein. The sample holds about 100,000 distinct CDR3 sequences; roughly 14% are singletons and the top ten take approximately 2.6%. These TCRs are of unknown antigen specificity. Material: naive CD8+ T cells from blood. Receptor source: a human donor in good health.

This clonotype occurred a few times. The chain couples TRBV27 to TRBJ1-5; D gene uncertain. Germline CDR1 is MNHEY and CDR2 is SMNVEV (reference sequence). This CDR3 comprises 14 residues. V lost 3 bases and J lost 0, with 6 bases in between. The CDR3: CASSLKGSNQPQHF. The CDR3 nucleotides read TGTGCCAGCAGTTTGAAAGGTAGCAATCAGCCCCAGCATTTT.

This clonotype was seen only a few times. The genes are TRBV7-8 and TRBJ2-7; D not certain. CDR1 and CDR2 from the germline V gene are SGHVS and FQNEAQ. V lost 5 bases to trimming and J lost 2 bases, with 22 bases between them. This CDR3 is 17 amino acids long. The CDR3 reads CASSHMLAYDSTYEQYF. DNA for the CDR3: TGTGCCAGCAGCCATATGCTCGCCTATGATTCAACCTACGAGCAGTACTTC.

This clonotype was seen repeatedly, ten times or more. This chain joins TRBV12-3 or TRBV12-4 and TRBJ1-2; D unclear. V was cut by 3 bases and J by 4 bases, with 24 bases left in between. This CDR3 spans 18 amino acids. The CDR3 protein is CASSFTRAPDEGGYGYTF. CDR3 nucleotide sequence: TGTGCCAGCAGTTTTACCCGGGCCCCGGATGAGGGAGGCTATGGCTACACCTTC.

The V call is TRBV5-1, the J call TRBJ2-1; D unclear. CDR3 length: 12 residues. Trimming took off 6 bases at V and 7 bases at J, with 11 bases between the two ends. CDR1 is SGHRS, CDR2 YFSETQ, per germline. The CDR3 nucleotides are TGCGCCAGCATGCTATCTGGGAATGAGCAGTTCTTC. Amino acid sequence: CASMLSGNEQFF.

In its sample, this clonotype was seen many times. The V and J genes are TRBV29-1 and TRBJ2-7, with 11 bases matching TRBD1. After removal of 1 base from V and 4 bases from J, the junction contained 6 bases not matched to a gene. The CDR3 consists of 15 residues. Germline V gives CDR1 SQVTM, CDR2 ANQGSEA. CDR3 nucleotides: TGCAGCGTTGAAGTTTTTGGACAGGGGGCGTACGAGCAGTACTTC. Translating it yields CSVEVFGQGAYEQYF.

Ten or more counts support this clonotype. The chain joins TRBV27 to TRBJ2-7, with 8 bases matching TRBD2. The CDR3 covers 14 residues. V shed 8 bases and J 6 bases; nucleotides not matched to a gene: 12. Germline assignment: CDR1 MNHEY and CDR2 SMNVEV (reference sequence). The CDR3 sequence: CASGASGYWGEQYF. CDR3 sequence (DNA): TGTGCCAGCGGGGCTAGCGGGTATTGGGGCGAGCAGTACTTC.

The table lists this clonotype with a few counts. The V gene is TRBV5-5, the J gene TRBJ1-6; tentatively, D is TRBD1 (5 bases). The CDR3 loop spans 14 amino acids. Germline V lookup: CDR1 SGHKS, CDR2 YYEKEE (reference sequence). Trimming cost V 7 bases and J 9 bases, with 17 bases left between them. CDR3 DNA sequence: TGTGCCAGCCTTCTCGGGACCGGGGGTTCACCCCTCCACTTT. Its protein product is CASLLGTGGSPLHF.

This clonotype was picked up a small number of times. The chain carries TRBV7-2 and TRBJ2-7; D is unclear. Germline V gene data show CDR1 as SGHTA and CDR2 as FQGNSA. This CDR3 contains 14 residues. The V and J ends lost 1 base and 0 bases respectively, with 7 bases between them. This CDR3 reads CASSLGLGSYEQYF. The CDR3 region has the DNA TGTGCCAGCAGCTTAGGGTTGGGCTCCTACGAGCAGTACTTC.

The chain is built from TRBV28 and TRBJ2-7; D is possibly TRBD2 (5 bases). This CDR3 spans 13 amino acids. Between the trimmed V and J ends, which lost 4 bases and 7 bases, there was a span of 14 bases. The germline V gene encodes CDR1 MDHEN and CDR2 SYDVKM. CDR3 in amino acids: CASSSTGNGEQYF. The CDR3 nucleotides read TGTGCCAGCAGTTCAACCGGGAACGGAGAGCAGTACTTC.

This clonotype was found many times. The V call is TRBV12-3 or TRBV12-4, the J call TRBJ2-1; no firm D call. The CDR3 is 16 residues long. Deletions cut 5 bases from V and 0 bases from J, with 14 bases between. The CDR3 region is CASSLLTSHSYNEQFF. CDR3 nucleotide sequence: TGTGCCAGCAGTCTACTGACAAGCCACTCCTACAATGAGCAGTTCTTC.

This CDR3 is CASSQEENTEAFF. In nucleotides, the CDR3 is TGCGCCAGCAGCCAAGAGGAGAACACTGAAGCTTTCTTT. V and J are TRBV4-3 and TRBJ1-1; no clear D. CDR3 length: 13 amino acids. V dropped 0 bases and J dropped 1 base, with 3 bases sitting between them. Germline values: CDR1 LGHNA, CDR2 YSLEER.

The V and J genes are TRBV29-1 and TRBJ1-2; perhaps TRBD1 as D (6 bases). This CDR3 comprises 12 residues. Germline CDR1 and CDR2: SQVTM and ANQGSEA. Deletions cut 6 bases from V and 5 bases from J, with 13 bases between. Here the CDR3 DNA reads TGCAGCGTCGAATGGGGGGCTTATGGCTACACCTTC. Translated: CSVEWGAYGYTF.

This clonotype showed up just a few times. This chain links TRBV7-2 with TRBJ1-1; tentatively, D is TRBD1 (6 bases). V was clipped by 1 base and J by 7 bases, with 10 bases between them. The CDR3 sequence is 13 residues long. Germline V gene data show CDR1 as SGHTA and CDR2 as FQGNSA. The CDR3, as DNA: TGTGCCAGCAGCTTAGGGACAGCGCGTGAAGCTTTCTTT. Its translation: CASSLGTAREAFF. Looking up the rest from reference TRBV7-2 and TRBJ1-1 gives the full variable domain: GAGVSQSPSNKVTEKGKDVELRCDPISGHTALYWYRQSLGQGLEFLIYFQGNSAPDKSGLPSDRFSAERTGGSVSTLTIQRTQQEDSAVYLCASSLGTAREAFFGQGTRLTVV.

This clonotype was found a few times. The chain carries TRBV7-9 and TRBJ1-1; 8 nucleotides align to TRBD1. CDR3 length: 15 amino acids. CDR1 and CDR2 from the germline V gene are SEHNR and FQNEAQ (reference sequence). V gave up 4 bases and J gave up 5 bases; unmatched junction bases: 9. The CDR3 bases are TGTGCCAGCAGCTCGGGTCAGGGGGCGAGGACTGAAGCTTTCTTT. As protein: CASSSGQGARTEAFF. Looking up the rest from reference TRBV7-9 and TRBJ1-1 gives the full variable domain: DTGVSQNPRHKITKRGQNVTFRCDPISEHNRLYWYRQTLGQGPEFLTYFQNEAQLEKSRLLSDRFSAERPKGSFSTLEIQRTEQGDSAMYLCASSSGQGARTEAFFGQGTRLTVV.

A few counts support this clonotype. The chain is built from TRBV29-1 and TRBJ1-1; D not certain. V lost 5 bases, J lost 4 bases, and 14 bases lay in between. The CDR3 extends over 13 amino acids. Germline lookup yields CDR1 SQVTM and CDR2 ANQGSEA. The CDR3 is CSVPAPGSTEAFF. The CDR3 bases are TGCAGCGTTCCCGCACCGGGGAGCACTGAAGCTTTCTTT. Complete variable domain (other parts from reference TRBV29-1 and TRBJ1-1): SAVISQKPSRDICQRGTSLTIQCQVDSQVTMMFWYRQQPGQSLTLIATANQGSEATYESGFVIDKFPISRPNLTFSTLTVSNMSPEDSSIYLCSVPAPGSTEAFFGQGTRLTVV.

This clonotype appeared many times. This chain uses TRBV5-1 with TRBJ2-7; the match to TRBD1 covers 8 bases. CDR3 length: 13 amino acids. Trimming removed 4 bases from V and 2 bases from J; junction bases left unmatched: 2. Per the germline V gene, CDR1 is SGHRS and CDR2 is YFSETQ. CDR3: CASSVTGAYEQYF. DNA for the CDR3: TGCGCCAGCAGCGTGACAGGGGCCTACGAGCAGTACTTC.

This clonotype came up a few times. V gene TRBV6-2 or TRBV6-3 combines with J gene TRBJ1-5; D gene unclear. Germline loops: CDR1 MNHEY, CDR2 SVGEGT. The CDR3 contains 13 residues. The V and J ends lost 6 bases and 5 bases respectively, with 11 bases between them. CDR3 in amino acids: CASSPGLYQPQHF. The CDR3 coding sequence is TGTGCCAGCAGCCCTGGGCTATATCAGCCCCAGCATTTT.

For the CDR3, the DNA is TGCGCCAGCAGTCATCCTCCGACTACAGATACGCAGTATTTT. This codes for CASSHPPTTDTQYF. This chain joins TRBV23-1 and TRBJ2-3, with D hard to call. TRBV23-1 counts as an open reading frame of uncertain function. This CDR3 region has 14 residues. Trimming stripped 3 bases from V and 3 bases from J, with 10 bases between.

There are a few counts of this clonotype. The J gene is TRBJ1-1, the V gene TRBV5-1, with D possibly matching TRBD1 (6 bases). With 0 bases removed from V and 0 bases from J, the gap between germline ends came to 9 bases. In germline, CDR1 is SGHRS, CDR2 YFSETQ. The length of the CDR3 is 15 residues. This chain's CDR3 is CASSLVQGMNTEAFF. The DNA of the CDR3 is TGCGCCAGCAGCTTGGTTCAGGGGATGAACACTGAAGCTTTCTTT.